This T cell receptor (beta chain) was profiled in a study of tumor-infiltrating lymphocytes in oesophageal squamous cell carcinoma. The CDR3 extends over 15 amino acids. Per germline, CDR1 SGHNT and CDR2 YENEEA. V lost 1 base, J lost 8 bases, and 15 bases lay in between. A single record per CDR3 protein comes from TCRdb applying MiXCR to the PCR reads. The sample records 9,500 or so distinct CDR3 sequences, 45% to 65% being singletons. V and J are TRBV11-3 and TRBJ2-1; D is undetermined. This receptor was identified in a female donor with esophageal squamous cell carcinoma. Sequenced sample: esophageal tumor tissue. The CDR3 DNA follows: TGTGCCAGCAGCTTAGTTGGTCAGCTCCGGGATGAGCAGTTCTTC. This encodes CASSLVGQLRDEQFF.